These 11 T cell receptor beta chains were sequenced from one sample in a study of radiotherapy plus CTLA-4 blockade in lung cancer. Here immunoSEQ multiplex PCR was the method, and the copy in TCRdb shows in-frame clones only, minus some. The sample carries around 72,000 clones, around 82% recorded once. This sample comprised peripheral blood, obtained from a patient treated with radiotherapy plus ipilimumab. These receptors all come from a human donor with non-small cell lung cancer who had a complete response to radiotherapy plus ipilimumab.

V usage is TRBV5-1 and J usage is TRBJ2-2, with TRBD1 matching 7 bases. Germline lookup yields CDR1 SGHRS and CDR2 YFSETQ. The CDR3 is 16 residues long. V was pared by 4 bases and J by 6 bases, with 12 bases of the junction left unmatched. CDR3 DNA sequence: TGCGCCAGCAGCCCCTCCCCAACAGGGGACCCCGGGGAGCTGTTTTTT. This sequence encodes CASSPSPTGDPGELFF.

The chain carries TRBV5-4 and TRBJ2-2; 7 bases line up with TRBD1. This CDR3 comprises 16 residues. With V trimmed by 3 bases and J by 3 bases, 8 bases remained unmatched. The germline V gene encodes CDR1 SGHNT and CDR2 YYREEE (reference sequence). CDR3 amino acids: CASSSRDSGDTGELFF. CDR3 DNA sequence: TGTGCCAGCAGCTCCCGGGACAGTGGGGACACCGGGGAGCTGTTTTTT.

This chain links TRBV7-8 with TRBJ2-7; 11 bases match TRBD2. CDR1 and CDR2 (germline): SGHVS, FQNEAQ. V lost 0 bases, J lost 4 bases, and 8 bases stayed unmatched. The CDR3 runs to 17 residues. CDR3 sequence: CASSLAPPGLAVYEQYF. CDR3 coding DNA: TGTGCCAGCAGCTTAGCTCCTCCGGGACTAGCGGTATACGAGCAGTACTTC.

The V call is TRBV2, the J call TRBJ1-6, with 8 positions matching TRBD1. The ends lost 3 bases at V and 11 bases at J; junction bases unmatched: 12. Germline V CDR1 and CDR2: SNHLY, FYNNEI. This CDR3 has 16 amino acids. CDR3 region: CASSELRDRGGPPLHF. DNA for the CDR3: TGTGCCAGCAGTGAGCTACGAGACAGGGGAGGCCCACCCCTCCACTTT.

This clone was observed a few times. V gene TRBV27 combines with J gene TRBJ1-2; D gene ambiguous. Trimming left V 5 bases short and J 5 bases short, with 12 bases between. The CDR3 is made up of 13 amino acids. Germline values: CDR1 MNHEY, CDR2 SMNVEV (reference sequence). The CDR3 region has the DNA TGTGCCAGCAGTGCCGAAGGCCGATATGGCTACACCTTC. It specifies CASSAEGRYGYTF.

The V and J genes are TRBV18 and TRBJ2-2; 7 bases fit TRBD1. The V gene's germline CDR1 is KGHSH and CDR2 LQKENI. V shed 3 bases and J 6 bases; nucleotides not matched to a gene: 16. The CDR3 is 18 residues long. CDR3 sequence reads: CASSPHPMTGTAAGELFF. CDR3 nucleotides: TGTGCCAGCTCACCCCACCCCATGACAGGGACCGCTGCCGGGGAGCTGTTTTTT.

The chain uses TRBV7-6 and TRBJ2-1; D perhaps matches TRBD2 (6 bases). The CDR3 totals 15 residues. Germline CDR1 and CDR2: SGHVS and FNYEAQ. Trimming cost V 1 base and J 8 bases, with 15 bases left between them. Here the CDR3 reads CASSLGTREVDEQFF. CDR3 in DNA: TGTGCCAGCAGCTTAGGGACAAGGGAGGTCGATGAGCAGTTCTTC.

V and J are TRBV11-2 and TRBJ2-7; tentative D call: TRBD2 (6 bases). This CDR3 region has 15 residues. Germline CDR1 reads SGHAT; CDR2 reads FQNNGV. Trimming took off 2 bases at V and 4 bases at J, with 15 bases between the two ends. The CDR3 DNA follows: TGTGCCAGCAGCTTATGGACTACCATTGGGTACGAGCAGTACGTC. Protein sequence: CASSLWTTIGYEQYV.

This sequence joins TRBV5-8 and TRBJ2-1; TRBD2 matches 9 bases. Trimming at V came to 0 bases and at J to 4 bases, leaving 5 bases not matched to a gene. This CDR3 has 16 amino acids. Germline values: CDR1 SGHTS, CDR2 YDEGEE. The CDR3 region is CASSLGGLASYNEQFF. As DNA, the CDR3 is TGTGCCAGCAGCTTGGGGGGACTAGCAAGTTACAATGAGCAGTTCTTC.

In DNA form, the CDR3 reads TGTGCCAGCTCACCGAACCAAGAGACCCAGTACTTC. Translated, it gives CASSPNQETQYF. V gene TRBV18 combines with J gene TRBJ2-5, with unresolved D. The CDR3 sequence is 12 residues long. The V and J ends lost 3 bases and 0 bases respectively, with 2 bases between them. Germline CDR1 and CDR2: KGHSH and LQKENI.

This chain connects TRBV18 to TRBJ2-7; D gene unclear. CDR3 length: 15 residues. V lost 0 bases to trimming and J lost 2 bases, with 11 bases between them. CDR1 and CDR2 from the germline V gene are KGHSH and LQKENI. The CDR3 reads CASSPPSRTAYEQYF. DNA for the CDR3: TGTGCCAGCTCACCACCTTCCAGAACCGCCTACGAGCAGTACTTC.